A single TCR beta chain is shown here with its context. This clone was observed a few times. No cognate antigen has been identified for it. The input lacks base qualities; no much larger clone sits a single base away. This sample stems from a study of cytomegalovirus exposure and HLA in healthy donors (dated by TCRdb to about 2017). Context from the whole study: In an earlier analysis of several hundred of the donors, about 260 Gb of sequence data and 120 million or so unique TCR beta sequences from 150 million to 200 million T cells were reported. To decide whether each TCR beta V gene segment behaved as functional or pseudogenic, an earlier analysis of fewer than 750 of the donors relied on high-throughput TCR beta sequencing. The study used immunosequencing to profile the T cell repertoires of more than 650 subjects and linked those repertoires to cytomegalovirus serostatus. The later analysis used no new phenotypic data to find candidate immune exposures, relying instead on TCR beta sequences and their occurrence across donors. A few DR-DQ haplotypes were treated as single units for association and clustering because of strong linkage in the cohort. Alongside the repertoire data, information on donor age, sex, ethnicity and CMV serostatus was compiled. An early release that covered roughly 600 HLA-typed donors contained approximately 300 gigabases of sequencing data and about 93 million unique TCR sequences. In addition to the first cohort of about 650 subjects, a separate validation cohort of approximately 130 different subjects was used. The genetic ancestry cluster associated with self-reported Caucasian donors included roughly four fifths of the roughly 410 genotyped donors. Across some 400 genotyped donors of the cohort, an average of approximately 220,000 unique TCR beta nucleotide sequences per donor were sequenced, and roughly 20% of those sequences were non-productive. A later genetic analysis used genome-wide SNP genotypes for about 65% of the 666 donors, treating that subset as a discovery cohort. A later analysis re-analyzed previously published TCR beta repertoires from hundreds of donors and added high-resolution HLA genotyping to study TCR occurrence patterns. Both class I and class II loci were covered by HLA typing, at four-digit resolution. Every repertoire in the discovery cohort had been generated on one and the same sequencing platform. The number of donors typed differed by locus, with roughly 620-630 for A, B, C, DRB1 and DQB1, around 560 for DQA1, nearly 610 for DPA1, and over 400 for DPB1. The study aimed to test whether signatures of past pathogen exposure could be identified by cataloging public T cell receptors. To predict cytomegalovirus infection status, the study brought together high-throughput TCR immunosequencing, statistical association of individual TCRs with disease status, and machine learning.

Receptors were amplified or captured by the immunoSEQ multiplex PCR assay. For the multiplex PCR, a mixture combining 60 forward primers for TCR Vbeta segments and 13 reverse primers for TCR Jbeta segments was used. The CDR3 region of rearranged TCR beta genes was amplified from genomic DNA with a multiplex PCR assay. Amplified TCR beta libraries were sequenced as 87-base-pair reads on the Illumina HiSeq System. The study's own analysis went as follows. In a later analysis, 77 million or so unique TCR beta chains were counted across the 650 to 700 repertoires, and around 10 million of these chains were shared by at least two donors. Raw reads were error-corrected and collapsed into unique sequences by a nearest-neighbor algorithm in which closely related sequences were merged to remove PCR and sequencing errors. To assign V, D and J gene segments, CDR3 sequences were aligned to IMGT reference sequences. For a sequence to be retained, a match of at least six nucleotides to both a V gene segment and a J gene segment was required. Rearrangements were classified as productive when the CDR3 lacked stop codons and remained in frame with V and J, and all other rearrangements were classified as non-productive. Following IMGT convention, CDR3 was defined as the stretch from the second conserved V-encoded cysteine to the conserved J-encoded phenylalanine. The earlier analysis of 587 of the donors excluded sequences that lacked an unambiguous match to a single V gene segment. In an earlier analysis of 587 of the donors, V segments were called functional above 56.7% productive rearrangements and were called segregating when the between-donor standard deviation exceeded 5%. A statistical classification framework was built for diagnosing cytomegalovirus status from the catalog of TCR beta chain sequences. In a later analysis, V and J genes were assigned by comparing TCR nucleotide sequences against IMGT/GENE-DB human TR gene sequences. The TCRdist pipeline was used in a later analysis to assign CDR3 sequences and most-parsimonious VDJ recombination scenarios. In a later analysis, every TCR beta chain was defined by the combination of its CDR3 amino acid sequence and its V-gene family, and reads without a unique V-gene family were dropped. As a way to deal with suspected cross-contamination and a sequencing artifact, a later analysis dropped over 550 nucleotide sequences that were highly shared and had low generation probability. A later analysis calculated a clonal expansion index for each public chain from normalized within-repertoire ranks of inferred template counts. In a later analysis, generation probabilities were computed with a VDJ recombination model fitted to out-of-frame rearrangements, and the resulting probabilities were checked against IGoR. Hypergeometric tests were used in a later analysis to score TCR-TCR, TCR-HLA and TCR-CMV co-occurrence, with a repertoire-size bias correction applied to the TCR pairs. A later analysis estimated false discovery rates by permuting HLA or CMV assignments 20 times. In a later analysis, co-occurring TCRs were grouped using DBSCAN, and TCRdist sequence similarity was added for clustering within HLA-allele-positive subsets. Co-occurrence clustering excluded repertoires with fewer than 30,000 or more than 120,000 public chains, plus five with anomalous nucleotide sharing. What TCRdb holds here is the immuneACCESS table cut down to in-frame rearrangements. Part of the clones is not present; checked against another copy, under half of the missing clones reflect an unresolved V gene, and the others are unexplained. V, J and clone size are taken as reported in that table, and D and trimming were inferred from the DNA itself. Present in this sample are 90,000 to 140,000 clones, 70% to 80% of which were seen just once. Together, the top ten hold over 2% of the sample.

The study at large found these results: Because some donors lacked HLA typing at each locus, the association tests relied only on the typed subset. In a later analysis, TCR association rates were found to vary across HLA loci, with the most associated TCRs seen for DRB1 alleles and the fewest for HLA-C alleles. According to the authors, the approach could potentially be generalized to other disease states and immunological phenotypes. Across donors, most TCR sequences were observed very rarely, whereas some public TCRs were present in many individuals. The study listed around 160 TCR beta chains as associated with cytomegalovirus. Immune exposure information for the cohort was limited to CMV serostatus. A cluster of highly shared sequence variants was judged likely to be a technical artifact of the sequencing pipeline. The 87-base-pair reads could not distinguish some IMGT-functional V segments, including TRBV6-2 and TRBV6-3, so those segments were excluded. In a later genetic analysis, fewer N-insertions in productive TCRs were reported among donors in an Asian-associated ancestry cluster than the roughly 700-donor mean. Roughly uniform sequencing depth across donors was assumed in presence/absence analyses, although this assumption may not hold. When HLA alleles, especially DR and DQ, strongly co-occurred, attributing TCR associations to individual alleles was difficult. In an earlier analysis of 587 of the donors, most TCR beta V segments appeared in productive rearrangements about 90% or about 30% of the time, broadly matching IMGT annotations. Several of the top co-occurrence clusters appeared to be linked to parvovirus B19, influenza, CMV and Epstein-Barr virus, according to a later analysis. Linkage disequilibrium might explain the correlated functional status among segregating V segments, but an unknown experimental factor could not be excluded. In vitro tests confirmed that a few of the cytomegalovirus-associated TCR beta chains recognize cytomegalovirus antigens. A further reported finding was that TCR beta sequences accurately predicted the HLA-A and HLA-B alleles for most subjects in the first cohort. In a later analysis, 16,951 TCR beta sequences were associated with specific HLA alleles at a false discovery rate of 0.05. V-gene and J-gene trimming of TCR beta chains was associated with a missense DCLRE1C variant in a later genetic analysis, and the association was replicated in an independent cohort. The earlier analysis of about 600 of the donors excluded seventeen rarely observed V segments, including chromosome 9 orphons, because counts were too low. The classifier was reported to diagnose cytomegalovirus status with high specificity and sensitivity in both the original and validation cohorts. A later analysis found that HLA-associated TCR beta chains were more clonally expanded and had lower generation probabilities than equally common non-associated chains. A later analysis found that most CMV-associated TCR beta chains appeared HLA-restricted, with HLA associations seemingly driven largely by CMV exposure. This cohort had only TCR beta chains sequenced, and the lack of alpha or paired-chain data limited which features could be detected.

Deletion took 7 bases off V and 9 bases off J, with a span of 9 bases between the germline ends. CDR1 is given as MDHEN and CDR2 as SYDVKM, both from the germline V gene. Including the terminal cysteine and phenylalanine, the CDR3 comprises 10 residues. The sequence is cut down to CDR3 DNA, 30 bases in frame from base 1. The cohort comprised 710 or so healthy bone marrow donors. At the time of sampling, every cohort member was nominally healthy, though immune exposures that went unrecorded were likely present. The donor tested CMV seronegative, placing the donor among the roughly 400 seronegative members of the cohort. Every donor gave a peripheral blood sample, and the peripheral blood mononuclear cells from that sample were used for TCR beta sequencing. The Qiagen DNeasy Blood Extraction Kit was used to extract genomic DNA from the blood cell samples.

The sequenced material came from PBMCs. This TCR derives from a man aged 25-40 years in good health and CMV-seronegative. Rearrangement joined TRBV28 to TRBJ1-1; the D gene remains uncertain. The CDR3 protein is CASTRIKAFF. In nucleotides, the sequence is TGTGCCAGCACGAGAATAAAAGCTTTCTTT.